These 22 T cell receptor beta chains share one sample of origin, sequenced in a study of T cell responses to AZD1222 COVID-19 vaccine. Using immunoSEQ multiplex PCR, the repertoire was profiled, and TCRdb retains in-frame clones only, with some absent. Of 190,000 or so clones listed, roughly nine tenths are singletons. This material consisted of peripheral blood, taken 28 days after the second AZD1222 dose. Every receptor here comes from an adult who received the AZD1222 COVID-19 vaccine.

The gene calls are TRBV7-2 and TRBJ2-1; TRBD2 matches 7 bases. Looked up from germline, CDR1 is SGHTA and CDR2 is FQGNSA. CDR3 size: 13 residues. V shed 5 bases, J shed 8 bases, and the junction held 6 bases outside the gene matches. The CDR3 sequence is CASSSTTSHEQFF. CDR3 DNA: TGTGCCAGCAGCAGCACGACTAGCCATGAGCAGTTCTTC.

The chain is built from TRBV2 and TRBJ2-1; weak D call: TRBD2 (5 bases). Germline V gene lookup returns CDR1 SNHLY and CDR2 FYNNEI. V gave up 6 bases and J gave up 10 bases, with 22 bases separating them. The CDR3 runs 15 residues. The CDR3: CASSEGVEASREQFF. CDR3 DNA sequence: TGTGCCAGCAGCGAGGGCGTGGAGGCCAGCAGAGAGCAGTTCTTC. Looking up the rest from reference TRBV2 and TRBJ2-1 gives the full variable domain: EPEVTQTPSHQVTQMGQEVILRCVPISNHLYFYWYRQILGQKVEFLVSFYNNEISEKSEIFDDQFSVERPDGSNFTLKIRSTKLEDSAMYFCASSEGVEASREQFFGPGTRLTVL.

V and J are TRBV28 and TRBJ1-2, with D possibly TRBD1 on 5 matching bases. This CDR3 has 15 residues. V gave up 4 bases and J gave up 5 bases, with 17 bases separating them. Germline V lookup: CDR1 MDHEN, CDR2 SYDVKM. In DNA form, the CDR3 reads TGTGCCAGCAGTTCCGCGGGGCAAAGCGGGTATGGCTACACCTTC. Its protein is CASSSAGQSGYGYTF.

Written as DNA, the CDR3 is TGTGCCAGCAGCCAAGACCCCGGGCTAGCTATTGATACGCAGTATTTT. Its protein product is CASSQDPGLAIDTQYF. The V and J genes are TRBV14 and TRBJ2-3, with D possibly being TRBD2 (5 bases). The CDR3 sequence is 16 residues long. V lost 0 bases and J 6 bases, leaving 16 bases between the germline ends. The V gene's germline CDR1 is SGHDN and CDR2 FVKESK.

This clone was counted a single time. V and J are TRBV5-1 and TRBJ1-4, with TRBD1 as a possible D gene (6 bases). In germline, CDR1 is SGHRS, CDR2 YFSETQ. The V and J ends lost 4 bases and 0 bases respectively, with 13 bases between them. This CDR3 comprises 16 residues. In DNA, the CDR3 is TGCGCCAGCAGCCCAGGGGATTTTGCAACTAATGAAAAACTGTTTTTT. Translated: CASSPGDFATNEKLFF.

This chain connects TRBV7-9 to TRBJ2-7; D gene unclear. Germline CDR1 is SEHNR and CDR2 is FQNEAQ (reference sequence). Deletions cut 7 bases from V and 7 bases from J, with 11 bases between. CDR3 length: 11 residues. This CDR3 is CASKIGPEQYF. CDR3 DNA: TGTGCCAGCAAGATCGGTCCGGAGCAGTACTTC.

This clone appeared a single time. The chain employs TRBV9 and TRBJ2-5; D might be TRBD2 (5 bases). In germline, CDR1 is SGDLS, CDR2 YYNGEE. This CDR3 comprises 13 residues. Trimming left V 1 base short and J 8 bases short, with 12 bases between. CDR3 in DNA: TGTGCCAGCAGCGTACAGGCCCGGGGAACCCAGTACTTC. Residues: CASSVQARGTQYF.

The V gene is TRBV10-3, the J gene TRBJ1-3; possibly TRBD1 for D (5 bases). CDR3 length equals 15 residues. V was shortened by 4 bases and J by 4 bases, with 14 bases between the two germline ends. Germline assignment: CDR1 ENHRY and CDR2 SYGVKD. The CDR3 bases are TGTGCCATCAGTGGTGACAGAGGGCCGGGAAACACCATATATTTT. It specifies CAISGDRGPGNTIYF.

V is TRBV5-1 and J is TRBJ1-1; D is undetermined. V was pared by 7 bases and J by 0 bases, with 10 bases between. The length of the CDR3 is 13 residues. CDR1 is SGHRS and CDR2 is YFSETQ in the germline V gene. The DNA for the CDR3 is TGCGCCAGCTTTCTAACGGTGAACACTGAAGCTTTCTTT. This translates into CASFLTVNTEAFF.

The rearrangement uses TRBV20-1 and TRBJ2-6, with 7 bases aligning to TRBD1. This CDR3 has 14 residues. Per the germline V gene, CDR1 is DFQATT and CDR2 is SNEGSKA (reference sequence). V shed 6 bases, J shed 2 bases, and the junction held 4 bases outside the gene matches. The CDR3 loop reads CSASTGAGANVLTF. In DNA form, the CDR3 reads TGCAGTGCGAGTACAGGGGCTGGGGCCAACGTCCTGACTTTC.

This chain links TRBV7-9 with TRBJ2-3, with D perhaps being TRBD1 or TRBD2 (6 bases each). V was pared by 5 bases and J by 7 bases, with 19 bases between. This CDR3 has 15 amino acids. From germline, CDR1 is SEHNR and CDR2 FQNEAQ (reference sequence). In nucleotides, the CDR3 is TGTGCCAGCAGCCCTCTGGGGGGCCCCGCAAATACGCAGTATTTT. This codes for CASSPLGGPANTQYF.

Written as DNA, the CDR3 is TGTGCCGGCGGACAGGGGGCACACACTGAAGCTTTCTTT. Protein product: CAGGQGAHTEAFF. The chain recombines TRBV6-6 with TRBJ1-1, with TRBD1 matching over 11 bases. Looked up from germline, CDR1 is MNHNY and CDR2 is SVGAGI (reference sequence). This CDR3 region has 13 residues. After removal of 11 bases from V and 3 bases from J, the junction contained 5 bases not matched to a gene.

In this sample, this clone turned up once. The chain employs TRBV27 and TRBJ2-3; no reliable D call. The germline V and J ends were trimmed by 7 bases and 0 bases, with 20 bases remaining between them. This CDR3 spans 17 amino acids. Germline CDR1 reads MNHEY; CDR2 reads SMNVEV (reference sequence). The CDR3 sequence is CASTRHQLDTSTDTQYF. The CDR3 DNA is TGTGCCAGCACTAGACACCAGCTCGATACTAGCACAGATACGCAGTATTTT.

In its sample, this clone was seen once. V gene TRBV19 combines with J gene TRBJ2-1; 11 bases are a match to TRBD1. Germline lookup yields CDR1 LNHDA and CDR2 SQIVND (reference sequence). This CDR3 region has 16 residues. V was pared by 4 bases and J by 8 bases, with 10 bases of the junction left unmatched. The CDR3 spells CASSTWTGGISDEQFF. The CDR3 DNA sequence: TGTGCCAGTAGTACCTGGACAGGGGGCATTAGCGATGAGCAGTTCTTC.

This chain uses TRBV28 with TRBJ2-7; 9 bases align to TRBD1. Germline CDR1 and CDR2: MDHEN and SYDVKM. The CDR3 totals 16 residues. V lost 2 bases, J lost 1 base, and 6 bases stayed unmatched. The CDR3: CASSLDRDRASYEQYF. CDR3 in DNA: TGTGCCAGCAGTTTAGACCGGGACAGGGCTTCCTACGAGCAGTACTTC.

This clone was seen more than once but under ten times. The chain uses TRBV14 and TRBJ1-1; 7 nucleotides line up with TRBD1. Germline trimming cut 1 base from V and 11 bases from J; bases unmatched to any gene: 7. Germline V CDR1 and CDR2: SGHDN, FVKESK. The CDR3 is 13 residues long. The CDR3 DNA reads TGTGCCAGCAGCCAAGGACAGGGAGGACGGGCTTTCTTT. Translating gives CASSQGQGGRAFF. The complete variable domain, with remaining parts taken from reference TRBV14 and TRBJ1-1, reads EAGVTQFPSHSVIEKGQTVTLRCDPISGHDNLYWYRRVMGKEIKFLLHFVKESKQDESGMPNNRFLAERTGGTYSTLKVQPAELEDSGVYFCASSQGQGGRAFFGQGTRLTVV.

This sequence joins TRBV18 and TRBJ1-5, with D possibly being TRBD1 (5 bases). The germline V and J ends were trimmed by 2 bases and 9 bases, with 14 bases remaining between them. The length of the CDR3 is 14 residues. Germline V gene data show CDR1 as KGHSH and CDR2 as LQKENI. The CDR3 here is CASSPVRDAGPQHF. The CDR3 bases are TGTGCCAGCTCACCAGTTAGGGACGCGGGGCCCCAGCATTTT.

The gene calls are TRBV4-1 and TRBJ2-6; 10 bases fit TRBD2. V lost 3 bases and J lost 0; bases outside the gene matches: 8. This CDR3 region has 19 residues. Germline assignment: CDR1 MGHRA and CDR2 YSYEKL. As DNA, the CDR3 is TGCGCCAGCAGCCACCCGGGACTAGCGCCTTTCTCTGGGGCCAACGTCCTGACTTTC. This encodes CASSHPGLAPFSGANVLTF.

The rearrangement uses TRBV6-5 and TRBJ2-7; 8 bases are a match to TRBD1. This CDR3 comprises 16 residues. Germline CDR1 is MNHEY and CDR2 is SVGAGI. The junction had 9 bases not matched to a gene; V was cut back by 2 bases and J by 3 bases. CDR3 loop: CASSYIQGAPNYEQYF. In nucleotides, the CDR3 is TGTGCCAGCAGTTACATCCAGGGGGCCCCAAACTACGAGCAGTACTTC.

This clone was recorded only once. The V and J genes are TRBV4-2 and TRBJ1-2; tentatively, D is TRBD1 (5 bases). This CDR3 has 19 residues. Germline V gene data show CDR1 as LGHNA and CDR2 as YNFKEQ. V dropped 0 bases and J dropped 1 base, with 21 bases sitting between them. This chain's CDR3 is CASSQELVLLRVVNYGYTF. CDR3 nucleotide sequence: TGTGCCAGCAGCCAAGAGCTTGTTCTCCTCAGGGTCGTTAACTATGGCTACACCTTC.

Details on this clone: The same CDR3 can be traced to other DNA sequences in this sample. This CDR3 reads CASISADTEAFF. The CDR3 DNA follows: TGTGCCAGCATTTCGGCCGACACTGAAGCTTTCTTT. The chain couples TRBV28 to TRBJ1-1; D is unresolved. V was trimmed by 7 bases and J by 3 bases, leaving 9 bases between them. Looked up from germline, CDR1 is MDHEN and CDR2 is SYDVKM. This CDR3 comprises 12 residues.

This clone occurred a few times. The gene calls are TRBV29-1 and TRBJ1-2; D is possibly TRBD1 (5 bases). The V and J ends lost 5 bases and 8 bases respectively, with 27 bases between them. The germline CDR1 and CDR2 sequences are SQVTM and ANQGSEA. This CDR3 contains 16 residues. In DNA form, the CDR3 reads TGCAGCGTTCGGCCCTTTCGAGGGGCCACTGGGGAGGGCTACACCTTC. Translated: CSVRPFRGATGEGYTF.